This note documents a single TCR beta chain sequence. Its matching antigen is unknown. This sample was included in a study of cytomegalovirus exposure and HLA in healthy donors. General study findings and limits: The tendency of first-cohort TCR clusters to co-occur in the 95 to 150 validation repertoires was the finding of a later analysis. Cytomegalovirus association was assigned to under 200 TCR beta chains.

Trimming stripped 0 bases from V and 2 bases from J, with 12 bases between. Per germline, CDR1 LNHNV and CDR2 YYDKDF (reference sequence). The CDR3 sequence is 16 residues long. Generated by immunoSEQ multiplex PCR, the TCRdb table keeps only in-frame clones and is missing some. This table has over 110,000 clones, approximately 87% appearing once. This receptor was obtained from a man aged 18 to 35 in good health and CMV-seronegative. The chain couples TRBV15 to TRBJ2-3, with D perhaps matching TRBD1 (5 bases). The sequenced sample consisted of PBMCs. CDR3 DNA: TGTGCCACCAGCAGAGATAGGGGTGGATACACAGATACGCAGTATTTT. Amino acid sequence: CATSRDRGGYTDTQYF.